These T cell receptor beta chains were read from a single sample in a study of T cell changes during pregnancy in multiple sclerosis. Produced via immunoSEQ multiplex PCR; TCRdb's table is partial and in-frame only. The data show fewer than 60,000 clones, around 90% seen once. Sample: CD8+ T cells from peripheral blood mononuclear cells, taken after pregnancy. These receptors all stem from a female donor with multiple sclerosis, enrolled in a pregnancy study. CDR3s include the opening cysteine and the closing phenylalanine or tryptophan. The order of the fields is V gene, D gene, clone size, J gene, CDR3 DNA, CDR3 protein. A D gene is named only where the DNA matches it firmly. Size is omitted from some rows. Given values are once, few, many or a class for expanded clones.

V gene: TRBV19; D gene: .; clone size: .; J gene: TRBJ2-1; CDR3 DNA: TGTGCCAGTAGTATGGGAGGCGAGCAGTTCTTC; CDR3 protein: CASSMGGEQFF
V gene: TRBV6-5; D gene: TRBD1; clone size: .; J gene: TRBJ1-5; CDR3 DNA: TGTGCCACCGCTACAGGGGATAGCAATCAGCCCCAGCATTTT; CDR3 protein: CATATGDSNQPQHF
V gene: TRBV29-1; D gene: .; clone size: .; J gene: TRBJ1-1; CDR3 DNA: TGCAGCGACAGATCAGGAACTGAAGCTTTCTTT; CDR3 protein: CSDRSGTEAFF
V gene: TRBV5-6; D gene: TRBD1; clone size: .; J gene: TRBJ1-2; CDR3 DNA: TGTGCCAGCAGCCTACGACAGGGTGAACGGCGTGGCTACACCTTC; CDR3 protein: CASSLRQGERRGYTF
V gene: TRBV14; D gene: .; clone size: .; J gene: TRBJ1-4; CDR3 DNA: TGTGCCAGCAGCCAAGATTCGGAGGGGGAGGGTGAAAAACTGTTTTTT; CDR3 protein: CASSQDSEGEGEKLFF
V gene: TRBV7-6; D gene: TRBD1; clone size: few; J gene: TRBJ2-4; CDR3 DNA: TGTGCCAGCAGCCCTGACACCAGGGGGCGCAAAAACATTCAGTACTTC; CDR3 protein: CASSPDTRGRKNIQYF
V gene: TRBV18; D gene: .; clone size: .; J gene: TRBJ2-3; CDR3 DNA: TGTGCCGATCGGTACACAGATACGCAGTATTTT; CDR3 protein: CADRYTDTQYF
V gene: TRBV7-6; D gene: TRBD1; clone size: .; J gene: TRBJ2-1; CDR3 DNA: TGTGCCAGCAGCCCCCGACAGGGATCCTACAATGAGCAGTTCTTC; CDR3 protein: CASSPRQGSYNEQFF
V gene: TRBV15; D gene: .; clone size: few; J gene: TRBJ1-2; CDR3 DNA: TGTGCCACCAGCAGAAGTACAGGGTACTATGGCTACACCTTC; CDR3 protein: CATSRSTGYYGYTF
V gene: TRBV13; D gene: TRBD2; clone size: .; J gene: TRBJ2-1; CDR3 DNA: TGTGCCAGCAGCTTCGGACTAGCGGGGTCCTACAATGAGCAGTTCTTC; CDR3 protein: CASSFGLAGSYNEQFF
V gene: TRBV7-9; D gene: TRBD1; clone size: .; J gene: TRBJ1-2; CDR3 DNA: TGTGCCAGCATCGGGGACAGGGCCTATGACTACACCTTC; CDR3 protein: CASIGDRAYDYTF
V gene: TRBV7-9; D gene: .; clone size: once; J gene: TRBJ1-1; CDR3 DNA: TGTGCCAGCAGCTTACAAGGGGAAAACACTGAAGCTTTCTTT; CDR3 protein: CASSLQGENTEAFF
V gene: TRBV4-1; D gene: TRBD1; clone size: .; J gene: TRBJ2-2; CDR3 DNA: TGCGCCAGCAGCCAAAGTACAGGGGGGATCGGGGAGCTGTTTTTT; CDR3 protein: CASSQSTGGIGELFF
V gene: TRBV10-1; D gene: .; clone size: once; J gene: TRBJ2-7; CDR3 DNA: TGCGCCAGCAGTGAGGGCCCCCGTGGTTACGAGCAGTACTTC; CDR3 protein: CASSEGPRGYEQYF
V gene: TRBV19; D gene: TRBD2; clone size: once; J gene: TRBJ2-7; CDR3 DNA: TGTGCCAGTAGTACCGCCCTAGCGGGGGCCTACGAGCAGTACTTC; CDR3 protein: CASSTALAGAYEQYF
V gene: TRBV4-1; D gene: .; clone size: once; J gene: TRBJ2-1; CDR3 DNA: TGCGCCAGCAACTCAGGGGAGGAGCAGTTCTTC; CDR3 protein: CASNSGEEQFF
V gene: TRBV29-1; D gene: .; clone size: .; J gene: TRBJ1-5; CDR3 DNA: TGCAGCGTTTCGTCCGGCAATCAGCCCCAGCATTTT; CDR3 protein: CSVSSGNQPQHF
V gene: TRBV9; D gene: .; clone size: .; J gene: TRBJ2-1; CDR3 DNA: TGTGCCAGCAGCGTAGAAGGGTCCAGGGGCGGACCCTACAATGAGCAGTTCTTC; CDR3 protein: CASSVEGSRGGPYNEQFF
V gene: TRBV2; D gene: TRBD1; clone size: .; J gene: TRBJ2-7; CDR3 DNA: TGTGCCAGCAGTGACTTAGGACAGGGATCCTACGAGCAGTACTTC; CDR3 protein: CASSDLGQGSYEQYF
V gene: TRBV30; D gene: .; clone size: .; J gene: TRBJ2-1; CDR3 DNA: TGTGCCTGGAGGGGGGGAAGTGGTAATGAGCAGTTCTTC; CDR3 protein: CAWRGGSGNEQFF
V gene: TRBV6-5; D gene: .; clone size: .; J gene: TRBJ1-5; CDR3 DNA: TGTGCCAGCGGCCCAAATCAGCCCCAGCATTTT; CDR3 protein: CASGPNQPQHF
V gene: TRBV11-2; D gene: .; clone size: .; J gene: TRBJ2-7; CDR3 DNA: TGTGCCAGCAGCTTAGATACCGGGGGAGGCTACGAGCAGTACTTC; CDR3 protein: CASSLDTGGGYEQYF
V gene: TRBV19; D gene: .; clone size: few; J gene: TRBJ1-6; CDR3 DNA: TGTGCCAGTAGCCTGAGAGCCTTGTTCTATAATTCACCCCTCCACTTT; CDR3 protein: CASSLRALFYNSPLHF
V gene: TRBV15; D gene: .; clone size: .; J gene: TRBJ1-5; CDR3 DNA: TGTGCCACCAGCAGAGATCTTGGGGCAGACCAGCCCCAGCATTTT; CDR3 protein: CATSRDLGADQPQHF
V gene: TRBV19; D gene: .; clone size: few; J gene: TRBJ1-1; CDR3 DNA: TGTGCCAGTAGTATAAGTGGAGGGTTGAACACTGAAGCTTTCTTT; CDR3 protein: CASSISGGLNTEAFF
V gene: TRBV4-1; D gene: TRBD2; clone size: .; J gene: TRBJ2-5; CDR3 DNA: TGCGCCAGCAGCCAACTAGCGGGGGAACAAGAGACCCAGTACTTC; CDR3 protein: CASSQLAGEQETQYF
V gene: TRBV15; D gene: .; clone size: few; J gene: TRBJ1-1; CDR3 DNA: TGTGCCACCAGTGAGGTGCCGAACACTGAAGCTTTCTTT; CDR3 protein: CATSEVPNTEAFF
V gene: TRBV6-6; D gene: .; clone size: .; J gene: TRBJ2-5; CDR3 DNA: TGTGCCAGCAGTTTTTCTGTCGGGGATAAGGAGACCCAGTACTTC; CDR3 protein: CASSFSVGDKETQYF
V gene: TRBV6-1; D gene: .; clone size: .; J gene: TRBJ1-4; CDR3 DNA: TGTGCCAGCACCAGAGACAGCCCATTTGAAAAACTGTTTTTT; CDR3 protein: CASTRDSPFEKLFF
V gene: TRBV27; D gene: TRBD1; clone size: .; J gene: TRBJ2-7; CDR3 DNA: TGTGCCAGCAGTATGTCGACAGGGGCCGGCTACGAGCAGTACTTC; CDR3 protein: CASSMSTGAGYEQYF
V gene: TRBV7-9; D gene: .; clone size: .; J gene: TRBJ1-4; CDR3 DNA: TGTGCCAGCAGCTTTGGGAGAGCTAATGAAAAACTGTTTTTT; CDR3 protein: CASSFGRANEKLFF
V gene: TRBV9; D gene: TRBD1; clone size: once; J gene: TRBJ2-7; CDR3 DNA: TGTGCCAGCAGCGTAGACTCCCAGGGGGCTTACGAGCAGTACTTC; CDR3 protein: CASSVDSQGAYEQYF
V gene: TRBV6-5; D gene: TRBD1; clone size: .; J gene: TRBJ2-7; CDR3 DNA: TGTGCCAGCTCCGGGACAGCTACATCCTACGAGCAGTACTTC; CDR3 protein: CASSGTATSYEQYF
V gene: TRBV7-6; D gene: .; clone size: .; J gene: TRBJ1-1; CDR3 DNA: TGTGCCAGCAGCCCCCGTCCCCAGGTGAGAACTGAAGCTTTCTTT; CDR3 protein: CASSPRPQVRTEAFF
V gene: TRBV27; D gene: .; clone size: .; J gene: TRBJ2-7; CDR3 DNA: TGTGCCAGCAGTTTTGCGCCGGGCTACGAGCAGTACTTC; CDR3 protein: CASSFAPGYEQYF
V gene: TRBV6-5; D gene: TRBD2; clone size: .; J gene: TRBJ2-7; CDR3 DNA: TGTGCCAGCAGTCACCTAGCGGGCAGCTCCTACGAGCAGTACTTC; CDR3 protein: CASSHLAGSSYEQYF
V gene: TRBV2; D gene: .; clone size: .; J gene: TRBJ1-1; CDR3 DNA: TGTGCCAGCAGGCACGGAGGGAACACTGAAGCTTTCTTT; CDR3 protein: CASRHGGNTEAFF
V gene: TRBV6-5; D gene: .; clone size: .; J gene: TRBJ1-5; CDR3 DNA: TGTGCCAGCAGTTCGGGGGAGGGGGATCAGCCCCAGCATTTT; CDR3 protein: CASSSGEGDQPQHF
V gene: TRBV5-1; D gene: TRBD2; clone size: .; J gene: TRBJ2-3; CDR3 DNA: TGCGCCAGCAGCTTGGACGGACTAGCCTCAGATACGCAGTATTTT; CDR3 protein: CASSLDGLASDTQYF
V gene: TRBV7-9; D gene: .; clone size: .; J gene: TRBJ1-1; CDR3 DNA: TGTGCCAGCAGCTTCGGCACTGAAGCTTTCTTT; CDR3 protein: CASSFGTEAFF
V gene: TRBV5-1; D gene: .; clone size: .; J gene: TRBJ2-7; CDR3 DNA: TGCGCCAGCAGCTTGACTCAATCCTACGAGCAGTACTTC; CDR3 protein: CASSLTQSYEQYF
V gene: TRBV5-6; D gene: .; clone size: .; J gene: TRBJ2-5; CDR3 DNA: TGTGCCAGCAGTTTCCTCTTCGGGGGAAAGGAAGAGACCCAGTACTTC; CDR3 protein: CASSFLFGGKEETQYF
V gene: TRBV7-2; D gene: .; clone size: .; J gene: TRBJ1-5; CDR3 DNA: TGTGCCAGCAGCTTCACCGGGATCGGGGATCAGCCCCAGCATTTT; CDR3 protein: CASSFTGIGDQPQHF
V gene: TRBV6-4; D gene: TRBD2; clone size: .; J gene: TRBJ2-1; CDR3 DNA: TGTGCCAGCAGTGAACTAGCGGGCACAAACAATGAGCAGTTCTTC; CDR3 protein: CASSELAGTNNEQFF
V gene: TRBV19; D gene: .; clone size: .; J gene: TRBJ1-1; CDR3 DNA: TGTGCCGCCCATGGGGGGATGAACACTGAAGCTTTCTTT; CDR3 protein: CAAHGGMNTEAFF
V gene: TRBV2; D gene: .; clone size: .; J gene: TRBJ2-7; CDR3 DNA: TGTGCCAGAGGTACAGGGATCCCTCTTCGGGAGCAGTACTTC; CDR3 protein: CARGTGIPLREQYF
V gene: TRBV5-6; D gene: .; clone size: .; J gene: TRBJ2-7; CDR3 DNA: TGTGCCAGCACAGGAAGTCGCGAGCAGTACTTC; CDR3 protein: CASTGSREQYF